What follows describes a single T cell receptor (beta chain). The count of this clone is one. This clone's antigen is unknown. No clone much larger than this one lies a single base away; base qualities are absent. This record comes from a study of control samples from healthy donors and cancer patients (dated by TCRdb to 2018 to 2021). The library was generated by the immunoSEQ multiplex PCR assay. TCRdb took over this immuneACCESS table, retaining in-frame rearrangements with V and J assigned. Such tables are incomplete; in checked studies, under half of the missing clones stem from an unresolved V gene, and the remainder is unexplained. For this sample there are 80,000 or so clones; 85% to 90% appear just once. The ten top clones hold around 6% of the sample. V loses 8 bases of germline sequence and J loses 3 bases, and the interval between the two ends is 7 bases. The CDR3 runs 11 residues from the cysteine to the phenylalanine. Only CDR3 DNA is held: 33 bases, read in frame from base 1.

The rearranged segments are TRBV12-3 or TRBV12-4 and TRBJ2-5; no D gene is confidently identified. The sample was blood. The receptor comes from a man over 45 in good health. The nucleotides are TGTGCCAGCCTAGTTGAAGAGACCCAGTACTTC. Its translation is CASLVEETQYF.